These 12 T cell receptor beta chains were sequenced from one sample in a study of shared clonotypes between healthy human individuals. Generated by immunoSEQ multiplex PCR, the TCRdb table keeps only in-frame clones and is missing some. Of about 380,000 clones listed, about 96% are singletons. The sequencing sample was made of memory CD8+ T cells sorted from blood. Regarding subset: CD45RO+ cells pooled with CCR7-negative TemRA cells. These receptors all come from a man younger than 45 in good health.

This sequence joins TRBV5-8 and TRBJ2-3, with TRBD2 identical over 9 bases. The junction had 8 bases not matched to a gene; V was cut back by 5 bases and J by 1 base. Germline V CDR1 and CDR2: SGHTS, YDEGEE. This CDR3 has 16 residues. This chain's CDR3 is CASRGRWTSGTDTQYF. DNA of the CDR3: TGTGCCAGCAGGGGGAGGTGGACTAGCGGCACAGATACGCAGTATTTT.

This sequence joins TRBV13 and TRBJ2-1, with D possibly matching TRBD1 (6 bases). CDR1 and CDR2 (germline): PRHDT, FYEKMQ (reference sequence). V lost 0 bases and J 8 bases, leaving 14 bases between the germline ends. The CDR3 sequence is 15 residues long. The CDR3 sequence: CASSLGGRGLDEQFF. CDR3 coding DNA: TGTGCCAGCAGCTTAGGAGGAAGGGGGTTGGATGAGCAGTTCTTC.

The chain recombines TRBV7-9 with TRBJ1-4; D call uncertain. This CDR3 has 14 residues. CDR1 SEHNR and CDR2 FQNEAQ come from the germline V gene (reference sequence). Trimming left V 1 base short and J 3 bases short, with 6 bases between. Here the CDR3 reads CASSLDGANEKLFF. In DNA, the CDR3 is TGTGCCAGCAGCTTAGATGGGGCTAATGAAAAACTGTTTTTT. Looking up the rest from reference TRBV7-9 and TRBJ1-4 gives the full variable domain: DTGVSQNPRHKITKRGQNVTFRCDPISEHNRLYWYRQTLGQGPEFLTYFQNEAQLEKSRLLSDRFSAERPKGSFSTLEIQRTEQGDSAMYLCASSLDGANEKLFFGSGTQLSVL.

The V call is TRBV14, the J call TRBJ1-6, with TRBD1 matching 7 bases. The CDR3 consists of 19 residues. Trimming took 0 bases from V and 1 from J; bases not matched to a gene: 9. CDR1 and CDR2 from the germline V gene are SGHDN and FVKESK. CDR3 sequence (DNA): TGTGCCAGCAGCCAAGATTGGCAGGGGGTAGGTTCCTATAATTCACCCCTCCACTTT. Translating it yields CASSQDWQGVGSYNSPLHF.

The chain links TRBV28 to TRBJ1-5; D is unresolved. The CDR3 spans 12 residues. V was trimmed by 10 bases and J by 0 bases, leaving 7 bases between them. Germline V gene lookup returns CDR1 MDHEN and CDR2 SYDVKM. CDR3 loop: CAIWGSNQPQHF. The CDR3 DNA follows: TGTGCCATCTGGGGTAGCAATCAGCCCCAGCATTTT. The variable domain in full, with the rest retrieved from reference TRBV28 and TRBJ1-5, is DVKVTQSSRYLVKRTGEKVFLECVQDMDHENMFWYRQDPGLGLRLIYFSYDVKMKEKGDIPEGYSVSREKKERFSLILESASTNQTSMYLCAIWGSNQPQHFGDGTRLSIL.

V is TRBV7-8 and J is TRBJ1-3, with D unclear. V gave up 2 bases and J gave up 1 base, with 6 bases separating them. This CDR3 is 14 amino acids long. Germline V gene data show CDR1 as SGHVS and CDR2 as FQNEAQ. CDR3 region: CASSLLSSGNTIYF. The CDR3 DNA follows: TGTGCCAGCAGCTTACTAAGTTCTGGAAACACCATATATTTT.

The rearrangement links TRBV19 to TRBJ2-5; no firm D call. V lost 5 bases and J 7 bases, leaving 20 bases between the germline ends. The CDR3 runs to 15 residues. Germline CDR1 LNHDA, CDR2 SQIVND (reference sequence). The CDR3: CASSPSAGRLGTQYF. Here the CDR3 DNA reads TGTGCCAGTAGTCCCTCAGCCGGACGTCTAGGGACCCAGTACTTC.

V and J are TRBV28 and TRBJ2-1; 7 nucleotides agree with TRBD2. After removal of 3 bases from V and 0 bases from J, the junction contained 2 bases not matched to a gene. The CDR3 consists of 15 residues. From germline, CDR1 is MDHEN and CDR2 SYDVKM. CDR3 protein: CASSFWTSSYNEQFF. The DNA for the CDR3 is TGTGCCAGCAGTTTTTGGACTAGCTCCTACAATGAGCAGTTCTTC.

The gene calls are TRBV2 and TRBJ1-1; 9 positions agree with TRBD1. Germline V lookup: CDR1 SNHLY, CDR2 FYNNEI. The CDR3 length is 14 residues. The V segment lost 6 bases and the J segment 5 bases; nucleotides outside the gene matches: 7. The CDR3 DNA reads as TGTGCCAGCAGGAAGACAGGGGGTTGGACTGAAGCTTTCTTT. This translates into CASRKTGGWTEAFF.

This chain connects TRBV28 to TRBJ2-5; 12 bases are a match to TRBD2. With 7 bases clipped from V and 5 bases from J, the junction kept 8 bases outside the gene matches. Germline V lookup: CDR1 MDHEN, CDR2 SYDVKM. This CDR3 comprises 15 residues. This CDR3 is CASTTSGRWVETQYF. CDR3 DNA: TGTGCCAGCACAACTAGCGGGAGGTGGGTGGAGACCCAGTACTTC.

The chain combines TRBV19 with TRBJ2-7; no definite D call. The CDR3 extends over 13 amino acids. Germline V gene data show CDR1 as LNHDA and CDR2 as SQIVND (reference sequence). V dropped 3 bases and J dropped 3 bases, with 9 bases sitting between them. The CDR3 sequence is CASSIHQNYEQYF. The DNA for the CDR3 is TGTGCCAGTAGTATCCACCAGAACTACGAGCAGTACTTC.

This chain links TRBV6-5 with TRBJ1-5, with 9 bases lining up with TRBD1. The CDR3 sequence is 15 residues long. Germline loops: CDR1 MNHEY, CDR2 SVGAGI. V lost 4 bases to trimming and J lost 3 bases; unmatched junction nucleotides: 4. The CDR3 reads CASSWGQGNNQPQHF. DNA of the CDR3: TGTGCCAGCAGTTGGGGACAGGGTAACAATCAGCCCCAGCATTTT.